The 9 T cell receptor beta chains listed next were all sequenced from one sample in a study of control samples from healthy donors and cancer patients (dated by TCRdb to about 2020). The library was obtained by the immunoSEQ multiplex PCR assay. Here the immuneACCESS table is served through TCRdb, limited to in-frame sequences with V and J called. Missing clones are a known gap in these copies; in checked studies unresolved V genes cover under half, and the rest lacks a known reason. The sample data list around 230,000 clones, and about 94% of these were observed just once. The ten largest make up approximately 1.5% of the sample. The sequencing input was blood. These receptors all come from a man aged 50 to 59 in good health.

The chain joins TRBV3-1 (or the pseudogene TRBV3-2) to TRBJ1-2; D gene uncertain. V lost 0 bases and J 8 bases, leaving 16 bases between the germline ends. The germline gives CDR1 LGHDT, CDR2 YNNKEL (reference sequence). CDR3 length: 15 residues. The CDR3: CASSQELATIGGYTF. Here the CDR3 DNA reads TGTGCCAGCAGCCAAGAATTGGCCACTATCGGGGGCTACACCTTC.

V usage is TRBV2 and J usage is TRBJ2-2; D uncertain. The CDR3 is made up of 15 amino acids. V was shortened by 11 bases and J by 4 bases, with 20 bases between the two germline ends. CDR1 SNHLY and CDR2 FYNNEI come from the germline V gene. The CDR3 spells CAPLLKGKGTGELFF. CDR3 DNA: TGTGCCCCCCTCCTAAAGGGCAAGGGCACCGGGGAGCTGTTTTTT.

This chain connects TRBV19 to TRBJ2-3; a possible D gene is TRBD2 (5 bases). Trimming removed 5 bases from V and 9 bases from J, with 9 bases in between. The CDR3 covers 11 residues. Germline CDR1 LNHDA, CDR2 SQIVND (reference sequence). The chain's CDR3 is CASSEGFTQYF. The CDR3 DNA sequence: TGTGCCAGTAGTGAGGGTTTCACGCAGTATTTT. Combining the CDR3 with reference TRBV19 and TRBJ2-3 gives the whole variable domain DGGITQSPKYLFRKEGQNVTLSCEQNLNHDAMYWYRQDPGQGLRLIYYSQIVNDFQKGDIAEGYSVSREKKESFPLTVTSAQKNPTAFYLCASSEGFTQYFGPGTRLTVL.

V usage is TRBV2 and J usage is TRBJ1-6; 8 bases line up with TRBD1. This CDR3 region has 17 residues. CDR1 and CDR2 (germline): SNHLY, FYNNEI. The J segment lost 9 bases and the V segment lost 3 bases, leaving 13 bases of the junction unmatched. CDR3 nucleotide sequence: TGTGCCAGCAGTGAGCTTGCAGGGGGCTATGGGGGTTCACCCCTCCACTTT. Amino acids: CASSELAGGYGGSPLHF.

The chain combines TRBV4-1 with TRBJ2-7; no definite D call. Germline V lookup: CDR1 MGHRA, CDR2 YSYEKL. The V end was cut by 1 base, the J end by 3 bases, with 7 bases between. The CDR3 has 13 residues. The DNA of the CDR3 is TGCGCCAGCAGCCAAGGGTCAGTCTACGAGCAGTACTTC. This codes for CASSQGSVYEQYF.

The V gene is TRBV5-5, the J gene TRBJ1-5, with TRBD1 matching over 7 bases. The CDR3 is 15 amino acids. Looked up from germline, CDR1 is SGHKS and CDR2 is YYEKEE (reference sequence). The V segment lost 3 bases and the J segment 2 bases; nucleotides outside the gene matches: 5. CDR3 loop: CASSWTGRGNQPQHF. The CDR3 DNA follows: TGTGCCAGCAGCTGGACAGGTCGGGGCAATCAGCCCCAGCATTTT.

The rearrangement joins TRBV20-1 to TRBJ2-1, with 9 bases aligning to TRBD1. Per the germline V gene, CDR1 is DFQATT and CDR2 is SNEGSKA (reference sequence). The length of the CDR3 is 15 residues. The junction had 9 bases not matched to a gene; V was cut back by 3 bases and J by 6 bases. CDR3 in DNA: TGCAGTGCTAGTACCTCCGGGACAGGGTCCAATGAGCAGTTCTTC. It specifies CSASTSGTGSNEQFF.

This clone was detected only once. J is TRBJ1-6 and V is TRBV6-4, with a possible D match to TRBD1 (6 bases). CDR3 length: 13 amino acids. Trimming removed 5 bases at V and 9 bases at J, with 11 bases between. Germline V gives CDR1 MRHNA, CDR2 SNTAGT. The CDR3 loop is CASSPEGGSPLHF. CDR3 nucleotides: TGTGCCAGCAGTCCCGAGGGGGGTTCACCCCTCCACTTT.

The sample holds one count of this clone. The chain joins TRBV5-4 to TRBJ1-4, with 7 bases lining up with TRBD1. CDR1 and CDR2 from the germline V gene are SGHNT and YYREEE (reference sequence). This CDR3 has 15 residues. V lost 4 bases and J lost 7; bases outside the gene matches: 10. The CDR3 here is CASSENRPGGEKLFF. The CDR3 DNA sequence: TGTGCCAGCAGCGAAAATCGGCCAGGGGGTGAAAAACTGTTTTTT.